One and the same sample provided the 10 T cell receptor beta chains below, sequenced in a study of spatial heterogeneity in lung cancer. As for time point: sample taken at primary tumor resection. TCRdb re-derived calls from the 5' RACE reads in MiXCR, one entry per CDR3 protein. Of thousands of distinct CDR3 sequences detected, about 7% appear once; the ten largest clones hold under 85%. The material was PBMCs, obtained at surgery. These TCRs come from a male donor with early-stage non-small cell lung cancer.

The chain carries TRBV6-1 and TRBJ1-2; D may be TRBD1 (5 bases). Germline V CDR1 and CDR2: MNHNS, SASEGT. CDR3 size: 15 residues. Trimming took 1 base from V and 5 from J, leaving 14 bases between them. This chain's CDR3 is CASSEVFGAAYGYTF. The CDR3 DNA reads TGTGCCAGCAGTGAAGTTTTTGGGGCGGCGTATGGCTACACCTTC.

In its sample, this clonotype was seen many times. V is TRBV27 and J is TRBJ2-3; D ambiguous. The V gene lost 2 bases and the J gene lost 0 bases, with 9 bases spanning the gap. The CDR3 length is 15 residues. CDR1 is MNHEY and CDR2 is SMNVEV in the germline V gene (reference sequence). For the CDR3, the DNA is TGTGCCAGCAGTTTACAGGATCCTAGCACAGATACGCAGTATTTT. This gives the protein CASSLQDPSTDTQYF.

This clonotype was detected ten times or more. The chain employs TRBV20-1 and TRBJ2-3; 7 nucleotides line up with TRBD2. The CDR3 sequence is 15 residues long. J was trimmed by 1 base and V by 0 bases; bases with no gene match: 4. Per germline, CDR1 DFQATT and CDR2 SNEGSKA (reference sequence). The CDR3 DNA is TGCAGTGCTAGAGATGGAGGGAGGGGCACAGATACGCAGTATTTT. Amino acids: CSARDGGRGTDTQYF.

Ten or more counts support this clonotype. The V and J genes are TRBV2 and TRBJ2-5; tentative D call: TRBD2 (5 bases). Trimming shortened V by 3 bases and J by 4 bases, and 12 bases separated the two germline ends. The CDR3 is 14 amino acids. Germline V lookup: CDR1 SNHLY, CDR2 FYNNEI. The CDR3 DNA reads TGTGCCAGCAGTGATCCTAGCCGTATAGAGACCCAGTACTTC. Amino acid sequence: CASSDPSRIETQYF.

This clonotype was seen at least ten times. V and J are TRBV12-3 or TRBV12-4 and TRBJ1-6; no reliable D call. V lost 6 bases to trimming and J lost 4 bases, with 10 bases between them. The CDR3 is made up of 14 amino acids. The DNA of the CDR3 is TGTGCCAGCAGCCCAGGAGGATATAATTCACCCCTCCACTTT. It codes for CASSPGGYNSPLHF.

This clonotype appeared many times. The chain links TRBV3-1 to TRBJ2-1; D is undetermined. Germline assignment: CDR1 LGHDT and CDR2 YNNKEL (reference sequence). The V end was cut by 0 bases, the J end by 9 bases, with 9 bases between. The CDR3 length is 13 residues. The chain's CDR3 is CASSQDLDAEQFF. The CDR3, as DNA: TGTGCCAGCAGCCAAGATTTAGACGCTGAGCAGTTCTTC.

The table lists this clonotype with many counts. This chain uses TRBV2 with TRBJ1-1; D is possibly TRBD1 (5 bases). Germline assignment: CDR1 SNHLY and CDR2 FYNNEI. CDR3 length: 13 amino acids. The V and J ends lost 6 bases and 6 bases respectively, with 14 bases between them. The CDR3 spells CASRIARDPEAFF. As DNA, the CDR3 is TGTGCCAGCAGGATAGCAAGGGACCCTGAAGCTTTCTTT.

This clonotype was seen repeatedly, ten times or more. The chain has TRBV29-1 and TRBJ2-3, with 13 bases aligning to TRBD2. Germline CDR1 reads SQVTM; CDR2 reads ANQGSEA. V trimming: 6 bases; J trimming: 4 bases; junction bases outside the gene matches: 4. This CDR3 is 14 amino acids long. CDR3 sequence: CSVKTSGGPDTQYF. For the CDR3, the DNA is TGCAGCGTGAAGACTAGCGGGGGGCCAGATACGCAGTATTTT.

This clonotype showed up many times. V is TRBV6-4 and J is TRBJ2-2; TRBD2 aligns across 8 bases. V lost 6 bases, J lost 6 bases, and 3 bases stayed unmatched. Germline V gene lookup returns CDR1 MRHNA and CDR2 SNTAGT. The CDR3 loop spans 13 amino acids. As DNA, the CDR3 is TGTGCCAGCAGCCCGACTAGCGCCGGGGAGCTGTTTTTT. This translates into CASSPTSAGELFF.

The chain carries TRBV7-9 and TRBJ2-7, with D possibly matching TRBD2 (6 bases). V was shortened by 3 bases and J by 4 bases, with 16 bases between the two germline ends. The germline CDR1 and CDR2 sequences are SEHNR and FQNEAQ (reference sequence). This CDR3 has 15 amino acids. The CDR3 is CASSLPGLGTYEQYV. The CDR3 region has the DNA TGTGCCAGCAGCTTGCCGGGACTGGGGACGTACGAGCAGTACGTC.